One sample yielded the 17 T cell receptor beta chains listed below, sequenced in a study of blood T cells in healthy people across ages. The use of a sample-barcoded 5' primer and a J-beta primer mix characterized a second PCR of about 7 to 12 cycles. TCRdb independently ran MiXCR on the 5' RACE reads; one entry per CDR3 protein. This table holds some 850,000 distinct CDR3 sequences, more than 25% found once. These data were likewise used in another study, on T cells of mothers and their children.

Input material: blood. These receptors were taken from a boy between 10 and 17 years old in good health.

The gene calls are TRBV6-5 and TRBJ1-6; TRBD1 is a possible D gene (5 bases). Germline V lookup: CDR1 MNHEY, CDR2 SVGAGI. Deletions cut 2 bases from V and 6 bases from J, with 17 bases between. The CDR3 contains 17 residues. In DNA form, the CDR3 reads TGTGCCAGCAGTTACCCTAGGGACCTGACAAGTAATTCACCCCTCCACTTT. Translated, it gives CASSYPRDLTSNSPLHF.

The chain is built from TRBV11-2 and TRBJ2-5, with D possibly being TRBD2 (5 bases). V was trimmed by 5 bases and J by 3 bases, leaving 16 bases between them. There are 15 residues in the CDR3. Germline V gene lookup returns CDR1 SGHAT and CDR2 FQNNGV. DNA of the CDR3: TGTGCCAGCAGCCGAAGGGCTAGCATGGAAGAGACCCAGTACTTC. Its translation: CASSRRASMEETQYF.

The count of this clonotype is one. CDR3 in amino acids: CASSLSSSYNSPLHF. CDR3 in DNA: TGCGCCAGCAGCTTAAGTAGCTCCTATAATTCACCCCTCCACTTT. This chain connects TRBV5-1 to TRBJ1-6; D remains unclear. V lost 2 bases and J lost 0, with 6 bases in between. Germline values: CDR1 SGHRS, CDR2 YFSETQ. The CDR3 totals 15 residues.

This clonotype showed up just a few times. The chain joins TRBV5-1 to TRBJ1-3; tentative D call: TRBD1 (6 bases). This CDR3 is built from 15 residues. Trimming pared 3 bases from V and 0 bases from J, leaving 10 bases between. CDR1 and CDR2 from the germline V gene are SGHRS and YFSETQ. Here the CDR3 DNA reads TGCGCCAGCAGCTGGGACATACTCTCTGGAAACACCATATATTTT. Translating gives CASSWDILSGNTIYF.

J is TRBJ2-5 and V is TRBV29-1; possibly TRBD1 or TRBD2 for D (5 bases each). The CDR3 extends over 12 amino acids. V was clipped by 7 bases and J by 0 bases, with 9 bases between them. CDR1 SQVTM and CDR2 ANQGSEA come from the germline V gene. In nucleotides, the CDR3 is TGCAGCGCGGGACGGAACCAAGAGACCCAGTACTTC. Protein sequence: CSAGRNQETQYF.

The V and J genes are TRBV6-1 and TRBJ1-6; D is undetermined. Germline lookup yields CDR1 MNHNS and CDR2 SASEGT. The CDR3 extends over 14 amino acids. The ends were cut back, 6 bases at V and 8 bases at J, with 14 bases in the middle. The CDR3 DNA reads TGTGCCAGCAGAAACAACAATCCCCATTCACCCCTCCACTTT. This sequence encodes CASRNNNPHSPLHF.

J is TRBJ2-7 and V is TRBV7-2, with TRBD1 identical over 9 bases. The CDR3 has 15 amino acids. Germline V gives CDR1 SGHTA, CDR2 FQGNSA. The V segment lost 3 bases and the J segment 3 bases; nucleotides outside the gene matches: 6. CDR3 in amino acids: CASSFWTGVNYEQYF. The CDR3 DNA reads TGTGCCAGCAGCTTCTGGACAGGGGTAAACTACGAGCAGTACTTC.

The chain uses TRBV2 and TRBJ2-3; 7 bases are shared with TRBD1. This CDR3 comprises 19 residues. Losses at the gene ends were 5 bases for V and 5 bases for J; bases not matched to a gene: 22. Germline CDR1 is SNHLY and CDR2 is FYNNEI. Here the CDR3 reads CASSSRQGGGASGKDTQYF. For the CDR3, the DNA is TGTGCCAGCAGTTCACGACAGGGTGGGGGAGCCTCGGGGAAAGATACGCAGTATTTT.

The chain links TRBV15 to TRBJ2-7; 7 bases are shared with TRBD1. V lost 0 bases to trimming and J lost 3 bases; unmatched junction nucleotides: 8. This CDR3 comprises 16 residues. Germline values: CDR1 LNHNV, CDR2 YYDKDF (reference sequence). The CDR3 spells CATSRDRETGVYEQYF. The CDR3 DNA reads as TGTGCCACCAGCAGAGATCGGGAAACAGGGGTCTACGAGCAGTACTTC.

The chain combines TRBV12-5 with TRBJ1-4; D not resolved. Between the trimmed V and J ends, which lost 1 base and 10 bases, there was a span of 13 bases. The CDR3 extends over 14 amino acids. Germline loops: CDR1 LGHNT, CDR2 FRNRAP. CDR3 amino acids: CASGLGSLAGKLFF. The CDR3 nucleotides read TGTGCTAGTGGTTTGGGGAGTCTGGCCGGAAAACTGTTTTTT.

The V call is TRBV2, the J call TRBJ2-1, with 12 nucleotides matching TRBD2. The J call is uncertain, as TRBJ2-5 better fits the DNA end. From germline, CDR1 is SNHLY and CDR2 FYNNEI. This CDR3 has 15 amino acids. The CDR3 nucleotides are TGTGCCAGCAGTCCCATCACTAGCGGGGGGGAGACCCAGTACTTC. Its translation is CASSPITSGGETQYF.

In this sample, this clonotype turned up a few times. One end of the junction does not line up with germline, which may come from a read error. This chain links TRBV5-1 with TRBJ2-5; D perhaps matches TRBD1 (6 bases). CDR3 length equals 14 residues. Germline lookup yields CDR1 SGHRS and CDR2 YFSETQ. CDR3 bases: TGCGCCAGCAGCTTGGGAGGGGGACAAGAGACCCGGTACTTC. This encodes CASSLGGGQETRYF.

This clonotype was picked up a small number of times. This sequence joins TRBV3-1 and TRBJ1-5; perhaps TRBD1 as D (5 bases). CDR3 length equals 14 residues. The germline V gene has CDR1 LGHDT and CDR2 YNNKEL (reference sequence). V gave up 0 bases and J gave up 4 bases, with 7 bases separating them. CDR3 nucleotide sequence: TGTGCCAGCAGCCAAGACAGGGTGAATCAGCCCCAGCATTTT. Protein: CASSQDRVNQPQHF.

This sequence joins TRBV15 and TRBJ2-6; the D gene is possibly TRBD2 (5 bases). Germline V gene sequence: CDR1 LNHNV, CDR2 YYDKDF (reference sequence). CDR3 size: 16 residues. V gave up 0 bases and J gave up 0 bases, with 6 bases separating them. The CDR3 reads CATSREAGSGANVLTF. In nucleotides, the CDR3 is TGTGCCACCAGCAGAGAGGCGGGCTCTGGGGCCAACGTCCTGACTTTC.

This chain joins TRBV4-1 and TRBJ2-7, with D uncertain. The germline V gene has CDR1 MGHRA and CDR2 YSYEKL. The CDR3 length is 14 residues. Trimming shortened V by 3 bases and J by 4 bases, and 13 bases separated the two germline ends. As DNA, the CDR3 is TGCGCCAGCAGCCAGGCGGTCCCGAAGTACGAGCAGTACTTC. It codes for CASSQAVPKYEQYF.

Only a few counts were recorded for this clonotype. V and J are TRBV12-3 or TRBV12-4 and TRBJ2-1; D not certain. Trimming stripped 5 bases from V and 5 bases from J, with 13 bases between. There are 14 residues in the CDR3. As DNA, the CDR3 is TGTGCCAGCAGTCGGACCAGGCAGGACAATGAGCAGTTCTTC. Residues: CASSRTRQDNEQFF.

The chain combines TRBV20-1 with TRBJ2-7, with D unclear. The germline V and J ends were trimmed by 3 bases and 3 bases, with 12 bases remaining between them. The CDR3 length is 13 residues. CDR1 DFQATT and CDR2 SNEGSKA come from the germline V gene (reference sequence). CDR3 DNA sequence: TGCAGTGCTAGGCCCAGGATCCACTACGAGCAGTACTTC. This sequence encodes CSARPRIHYEQYF.